The entry below gives a single T cell receptor (beta chain) sequence along with its context. There are a few counts of this clonotype. No antigen is known for it. Per-base qualities were not stored, and no clone one base away is much larger. This sample was taken from a study of T-cell reconstitution after alpha-beta-depleted transplantation in children (dated by TCRdb to the mid-2010s). Context from the whole study: T-cell immune reconstitution after TCRalphabeta/CD19-depleted allogeneic hematopoietic cell transplantation in children was quantitatively tracked in the study by means of TCR repertoire profiling.

The library was generated by PCR. The sample was run on an Illumina HiSeq 2500. TCR libraries were prepared with molecular barcoding, using unique molecular identifiers to normalize TCRbeta repertoire quantification. Starting from the raw public reads, TCRdb applied fastp trimming at Q25, assembled clones with MiXCR and retained in-frame beta chains. For every CDR3 protein sequence, its rows merge into one entry that carries the most common genes and DNA. The sample profile shows hundreds of thousands of distinct CDR3 sequences; around 15% of them were found once. Of the sample, less than 30% falls within the top ten clones. In light of the paper, this sample's treatment or condition label describes: allogeneic hematopoietic cell transplantation with graft depleted of TCRalphabeta T cells and CD19 B cells. The transplant recipients were children given TCRalphabeta/CD19-depleted allogeneic hematopoietic cell grafts.

The paper as a whole reports these results and caveats: Apparently early alphabetaT-cell count recovery about two months after transplant reportedly relied on only several hundred rapidly expanded clones derived from non-depleted graft cells. Over the following months the frequencies of hyperexpanded clones went down, and after one year T-cell counts and TCRbeta diversity were mostly credited to newly produced T cells. The high TCRbeta diversity at day 60 in some patients was ascribed to recipient T cells and intrathymic progenitors that had survived conditioning.

The TCR comes from a boy younger than two who had a stem cell transplant for Wiskott-Aldrich syndrome, so the T cells may come from the graft donor. The sample was PBMCs, mostly from graft donor cells, taken 360 days after TCRalphabeta/CD19-depleted stem cell transplant.

The CDR3 protein: CSARDRSAGHYNEQFF. At the DNA level, the sequence is TGCAGTGCTAGAGATAGGTCGGCAGGGCACTACAATGAGCAGTTCTTC. Recombination linked TRBV20-1 to TRBJ2-1, with TRBD1 tentatively as D gene (5 bases match). CDR1 and CDR2, looked up from the germline V gene (reference sequence), are DFQATT and SNEGSKA. The CDR3 goes from the cysteine to the phenylalanine over 16 residues. Left in the record is the CDR3 DNA by itself, 48 bases read in frame from the first base. The V end loses 0 bases and the J end loses 3 bases, and a stretch of 15 bases separates them.